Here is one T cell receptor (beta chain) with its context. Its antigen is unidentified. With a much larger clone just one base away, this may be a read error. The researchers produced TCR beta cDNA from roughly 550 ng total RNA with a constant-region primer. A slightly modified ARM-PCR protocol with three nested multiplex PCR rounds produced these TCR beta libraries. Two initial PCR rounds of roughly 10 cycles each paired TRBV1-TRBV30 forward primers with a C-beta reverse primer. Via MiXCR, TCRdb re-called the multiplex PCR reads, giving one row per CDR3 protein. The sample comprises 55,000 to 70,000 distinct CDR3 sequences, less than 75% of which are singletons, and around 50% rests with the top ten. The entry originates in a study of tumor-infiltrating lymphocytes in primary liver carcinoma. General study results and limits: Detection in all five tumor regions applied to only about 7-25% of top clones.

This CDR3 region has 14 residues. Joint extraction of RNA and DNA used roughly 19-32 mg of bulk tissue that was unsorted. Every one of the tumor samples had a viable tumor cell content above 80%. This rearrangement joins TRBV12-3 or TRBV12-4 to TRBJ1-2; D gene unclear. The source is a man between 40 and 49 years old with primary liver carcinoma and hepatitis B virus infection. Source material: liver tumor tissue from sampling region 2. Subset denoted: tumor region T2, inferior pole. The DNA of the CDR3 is TGTGCCAACAGTTTGGACTTAACTAACTATGGCTACACCTTC. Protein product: CANSLDLTNYGYTF.